This T cell receptor (beta chain) stems from a study of cytomegalovirus exposure and HLA in healthy donors. This table comes from immunoSEQ multiplex PCR, and its TCRdb copy is limited to in-frame clones, with some not included. This table has some 150,000 clones, roughly 91% appearing once. This CDR3 contains 13 residues. Germline trimming cut 9 bases from V and 3 bases from J; bases unmatched to any gene: 8. CDR1 and CDR2 from the germline V gene are LNHNV and YYDKDF (reference sequence). Input material: PBMCs. The source is a woman under 30 in good health and CMV-seropositive. V gene TRBV15 combines with J gene TRBJ2-7; 7 positions match TRBD1. This CDR3 is CATGDRSNYEQYF. The CDR3 DNA follows: TGTGCCACTGGGGACAGATCAAACTACGAGCAGTACTTC.